One sample yielded the 9 T cell receptor beta chains listed below, sequenced in a study of blood T cell repertoires in COVID-19 (dated by TCRdb to the early 2020s). Library construction relied on the immunoSEQ multiplex PCR assay. TCRdb re-hosts the immuneACCESS table, in-frame sequences only. Its copies lack some clones; in the studies checked, an unresolved V gene accounts for under half of them, and the cause for the rest is not known. The sample table holds under 300,000 clones, of which 70% to 85% were seen once. Together, the top ten hold about 9.5% of the sample. The specimen was peripheral blood. Receptors originate from a woman aged 80 or over with acute or convalescent COVID-19.

The chain uses TRBV9 and TRBJ1-2, with 10 bases lining up with TRBD1. The CDR3 is 13 residues long. Trimming at V came to 5 bases and at J to 6 bases, leaving 4 bases not matched to a gene. Germline CDR1 and CDR2: SGDLS and YYNGEE. The CDR3 loop reads CASSMTGGDGYTF. The CDR3 DNA is TGTGCCAGCAGTATGACAGGGGGCGATGGCTACACCTTC.

The rearrangement links TRBV9 to TRBJ1-2; D uncertain. V dropped 0 bases and J dropped 4 bases, with 13 bases sitting between them. This CDR3 is 15 amino acids long. CDR1 and CDR2 (germline): SGDLS, YYNGEE. The DNA for the CDR3 is TGTGCCAGCAGCGTAGGGCCGGGAGACCCCTATGGCTACACCTTC. Translating gives CASSVGPGDPYGYTF.

V is TRBV3-1 (or the pseudogene TRBV3-2) and J is TRBJ2-1, with D possibly matching TRBD1 (5 bases). Trimming stripped 1 base from V and 8 bases from J, with 18 bases between. CDR3 length: 16 amino acids. CDR1 is LGHDT, CDR2 YNNKEL, per germline (reference sequence). The CDR3 sequence: CASSQARAGQPDEQFF. The CDR3 coding sequence is TGTGCCAGCAGCCAAGCCCGGGCAGGGCAACCGGATGAGCAGTTCTTC.

This chain uses TRBV11-2 with TRBJ2-2; D gene uncertain. Germline V CDR1 and CDR2: SGHAT, FQNNGV. The V end was cut by 5 bases, the J end by 0 bases, with 13 bases between. CDR3 length: 16 amino acids. CDR3 nucleotide sequence: TGTGCCAGCAGCAAAACAAGACGGGCGAACACCGGGGAGCTGTTTTTT. It encodes CASSKTRRANTGELFF.

The gene calls are TRBV23-1 and TRBJ1-6, with D perhaps matching TRBD1 (5 bases). TRBV23-1 falls under the ORF class, with uncertain function. Trimming shortened V by 0 bases and J by 7 bases, and 16 bases separated the two germline ends. CDR3 length: 17 amino acids. The CDR3 nucleotides read TGCGCCAGCAGTCAATCGCCTCGGGGGGGGTCGAATTCACCCCTCCACTTT. This sequence encodes CASSQSPRGGSNSPLHF.

The CDR3 protein is CASRGTGNYGYTF. CDR3 DNA: TGTGCCAGCAGGGGGACAGGGAACTATGGCTACACCTTC. V usage is TRBV6-5 and J usage is TRBJ1-2, with 9 bases identical to TRBD1. The CDR3 extends over 13 amino acids. Germline V gives CDR1 MNHEY, CDR2 SVGAGI. The trim removed 6 bases at V and 2 bases at J, leaving 1 base unmatched.

This clone was observed a handful of times. The chain's CDR3 is CASSTHGGAKGEQYF. CDR3 coding DNA: TGTGCCAGCAGCACCCACGGGGGGGCTAAAGGCGAGCAGTACTTC. The rearrangement uses TRBV9 and TRBJ2-7; TRBD2 aligns across 8 bases. Germline V lookup: CDR1 SGDLS, CDR2 YYNGEE. This CDR3 region has 15 residues. V lost 4 bases, J lost 6 bases, and 12 bases stayed unmatched.

The chain combines TRBV7-3 with TRBJ2-2; 9 bases are a match to TRBD1. The CDR3 spans 14 residues. Looked up from germline, CDR1 is SGHTA and CDR2 is FQGTGA. Trimming at V came to 5 bases and at J to 5 bases, leaving 3 bases not matched to a gene. The CDR3 DNA is TGTGCCAGCAGCCGAGACAGGGGGACCGGGGAGCTGTTTTTT. Amino acids: CASSRDRGTGELFF.

The rearrangement joins TRBV2 to TRBJ1-2; 9 bases match TRBD1. J lost 6 bases, V lost 5 bases, and 7 bases had no gene match. The germline CDR1 and CDR2 sequences are SNHLY and FYNNEI. The CDR3 is 14 residues long. In DNA, the CDR3 is TGTGCCAGCAGTCTCCGGACAGGGGCCAATGGCTACACCTTC. Residues: CASSLRTGANGYTF.